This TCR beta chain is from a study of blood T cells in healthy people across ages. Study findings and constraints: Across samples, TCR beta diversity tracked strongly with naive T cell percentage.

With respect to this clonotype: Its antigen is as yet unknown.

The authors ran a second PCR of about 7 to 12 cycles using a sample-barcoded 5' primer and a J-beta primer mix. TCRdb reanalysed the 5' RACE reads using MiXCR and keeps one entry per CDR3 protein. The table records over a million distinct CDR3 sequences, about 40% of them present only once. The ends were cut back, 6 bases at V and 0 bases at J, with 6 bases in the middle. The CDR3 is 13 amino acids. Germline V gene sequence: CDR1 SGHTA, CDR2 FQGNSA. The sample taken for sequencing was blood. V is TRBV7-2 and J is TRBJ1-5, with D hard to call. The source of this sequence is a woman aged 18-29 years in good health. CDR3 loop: CASSVYSNQPQHF. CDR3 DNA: TGTGCCAGCAGTGTATATAGCAATCAGCCCCAGCATTTT. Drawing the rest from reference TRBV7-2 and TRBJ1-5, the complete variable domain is GAGVSQSPSNKVTEKGKDVELRCDPISGHTALYWYRQSLGQGLEFLIYFQGNSAPDKSGLPSDRFSAERTGGSVSTLTIQRTQQEDSAVYLCASSVYSNQPQHFGDGTRLSIL.